The 29 T cell receptor beta chains presented below share a single source sample, sequenced in a study of T-cell reconstitution after alpha-beta-depleted transplantation in children. Molecular barcoding with unique molecular identifiers was used for the TCRbeta library. TCRdb independently ran MiXCR on the PCR reads; one entry per CDR3 protein. This table has approximately 97,000 distinct CDR3 sequences, about 7.5% appearing once. The material sequenced was PBMCs, taken before TCRalphabeta/CD19-depleted stem cell transplant. Receptors were obtained from a boy younger than 10 with acute lymphoblastic leukemia, due to receive a stem cell transplant.

This clonotype was recorded at least ten times. The chain uses TRBV2 and TRBJ2-7; 13 bases match TRBD2. Trimming removed 5 bases from V and 4 bases from J; junction bases left unmatched: 17. This CDR3 has 19 residues. Per germline, CDR1 SNHLY and CDR2 FYNNEI. The CDR3 nucleotides read TGTGCCAGCAGTCCTACCCTAGGGACTAGCGGGGACAAAGGGTACGAGCAGTACTTC. Amino acids: CASSPTLGTSGDKGYEQYF.

This clonotype has a handful of counts. The chain joins TRBV6-1 to TRBJ1-5; D is possibly TRBD1 (6 bases). Germline V gives CDR1 MNHNS, CDR2 SASEGT. The V gene lost 6 bases and the J gene lost 5 bases, with 20 bases spanning the gap. This CDR3 has 16 residues. The CDR3 is CASRDVFRGAHQPQHF. In DNA, the CDR3 is TGTGCCAGCAGGGACGTCTTTCGGGGGGCCCATCAGCCCCAGCATTTT.

The table lists this clonotype with many counts. The gene calls are TRBV6-5 and TRBJ1-5; no clear D gene. This CDR3 region has 15 residues. Germline values: CDR1 MNHEY, CDR2 SVGAGI. The germline V and J ends were trimmed by 4 bases and 6 bases, with 16 bases remaining between them. In DNA form, the CDR3 reads TGTGCCAGCAGTTCCCGGGAGGGCGAGGGTCAGCCCCAGCATTTT. Its translation: CASSSREGEGQPQHF.

In this sample, this clonotype turned up a few times. This sequence joins TRBV5-4 and TRBJ2-3; tentative D call: TRBD2 (6 bases). Trimming took off 1 base at V and 1 base at J, with 13 bases between the two ends. Germline assignment: CDR1 SGHNT and CDR2 YYREEE (reference sequence). The CDR3 has 16 residues. DNA for the CDR3: TGTGCCAGCAGCTTGTATCGTAGCGGCGGCACAGATACGCAGTATTTT. This translates into CASSLYRSGGTDTQYF.

The J gene is TRBJ1-2, the V gene TRBV6-5; possible D gene TRBD1, 5 bases. The CDR3 sequence is 13 residues long. Trimming shortened V by 5 bases and J by 4 bases, and 11 bases separated the two germline ends. Germline V gene lookup returns CDR1 MNHEY and CDR2 SVGAGI. The CDR3 bases are TGTGCCAGCAGTCGTCAGGGCCTCTATGGCTACACCTTC. This translates into CASSRQGLYGYTF.

V gene TRBV3-1 combines with J gene TRBJ1-6, with D uncertain. Germline CDR1 and CDR2: LGHDT and YNNKEL (reference sequence). Trimming left V 10 bases short and J 0 bases short, with 19 bases between. The CDR3 extends over 17 amino acids. CDR3 sequence (DNA): TGTGCCACCTGCCGAACGCGGCCGAGCTCCTATAATTCACCCCTCCACTTT. Its translation: CATCRTRPSSYNSPLHF.

The chain has TRBV5-1 and TRBJ1-2; 8 nucleotides line up with TRBD1. The CDR3 is made up of 14 amino acids. Trimming removed 1 base from V and 5 bases from J; junction bases left unmatched: 4. Germline CDR1 and CDR2: SGHRS and YFSETQ. For the CDR3, the DNA is TGCGCCAGCAGCTTGCAGGGGGCGATGTATGGCTACACCTTC. Its protein is CASSLQGAMYGYTF.

This clonotype appeared many times. The chain employs TRBV7-2 and TRBJ1-6, with TRBD1 matching 7 bases. The length of the CDR3 is 16 residues. Germline V gene sequence: CDR1 SGHTA, CDR2 FQGNSA. With 4 bases clipped from V and 8 bases from J, the junction kept 11 bases outside the gene matches. CDR3 loop: CASSSQGDPVYSPLHF. The CDR3 DNA reads as TGTGCCAGCAGCTCCCAGGGGGACCCCGTTTATTCACCCCTCCACTTT.

This clonotype was seen at least ten times. V and J are TRBV5-1 and TRBJ1-2; no clear D gene. V lost 4 bases and J lost 3, with 10 bases in between. Germline V lookup: CDR1 SGHRS, CDR2 YFSETQ. The CDR3 has 13 amino acids. The CDR3 DNA follows: TGCGCCAGCAGCGGTGGACGGGACTATGGCTACACCTTC. It encodes CASSGGRDYGYTF.

The table lists this clonotype with many counts. The V gene is TRBV4-2, the J gene TRBJ2-1; 8 bases are shared with TRBD2. This CDR3 is 15 amino acids long. Germline CDR1 is LGHNA and CDR2 is YNFKEQ. With 0 bases clipped from V and 7 bases from J, the junction kept 5 bases outside the gene matches. The CDR3 DNA reads TGTGCCAGCAGCCAAGATAGGACTAGCCCAAATGAGCAGTTCTTC. This translates into CASSQDRTSPNEQFF.

The chain couples TRBV9 to TRBJ2-1; no clear D gene. Germline V lookup: CDR1 SGDLS, CDR2 YYNGEE. The CDR3 has 15 amino acids. V was shortened by 5 bases and J by 0 bases, with 12 bases between the two germline ends. CDR3 sequence: CASSAEVYSYNEQFF. The CDR3 bases are TGTGCCAGCAGTGCGGAAGTCTACTCCTACAATGAGCAGTTCTTC.

The sample holds many counts of this clonotype. This rearrangement joins TRBV6-5 to TRBJ2-1, with 7 bases that match TRBD2. The ends lost 6 bases at V and 13 bases at J; junction bases unmatched: 12. Germline V gives CDR1 MNHEY, CDR2 SVGAGI. This CDR3 has 13 amino acids. CDR3 in amino acids: CASRGGTNPPQFF. DNA of the CDR3: TGTGCCAGCAGGGGGGGGACTAACCCGCCCCAGTTCTTC.

This clonotype was detected ten times or more. The chain combines TRBV7-2 with TRBJ1-5; no firm D call. The length of the CDR3 is 13 residues. The germline V gene encodes CDR1 SGHTA and CDR2 FQGNSA. Trimming shortened V by 5 bases and J by 5 bases, and 10 bases separated the two germline ends. The CDR3 spells CASSPNSYQPQHF. In DNA, the CDR3 is TGTGCCAGCAGCCCTAATAGTTATCAGCCCCAGCATTTT.

There are many counts of this clonotype. The chain has TRBV24-1 and TRBJ2-5; 7 bases map to TRBD2. This CDR3 region has 13 residues. CDR1 KGHDR and CDR2 SFDVKD come from the germline V gene. V was pared by 9 bases and J by 5 bases, with 8 bases of the junction left unmatched. This CDR3 reads CATAGEGAETQYF. The CDR3 DNA sequence: TGTGCCACCGCGGGGGAGGGCGCGGAGACCCAGTACTTC.

This sequence joins TRBV27 and TRBJ2-1, with D perhaps given as TRBD1 or TRBD2 (5 bases each). Germline V CDR1 and CDR2: MNHEY, SMNVEV (reference sequence). The CDR3 runs to 15 residues. The V and J ends lost 4 bases and 3 bases respectively, with 13 bases between them. CDR3: CASSSPFGGYNEQFF. The CDR3 DNA follows: TGTGCCAGCAGTTCTCCCTTTGGGGGCTACAATGAGCAGTTCTTC.

This clonotype was picked up many times. V and J are TRBV4-2 and TRBJ2-5, with 7 positions matching TRBD1. V gave up 8 bases and J gave up 4 bases; unmatched junction bases: 7. CDR3 length equals 13 residues. Germline loops: CDR1 LGHNA, CDR2 YNFKEQ. This CDR3 reads CASQQTGPETQYF. DNA for the CDR3: TGTGCCAGCCAACAGACAGGGCCAGAGACCCAGTACTTC.

This clonotype was observed many times. J is TRBJ2-5 and V is TRBV20-1; TRBD2 matches 11 bases. Germline CDR1 and CDR2: DFQATT and SNEGSKA (reference sequence). V shed 6 bases, J shed 5 bases, and the junction held 8 bases outside the gene matches. The CDR3 extends over 14 amino acids. The CDR3 sequence is CSAGSGGAYETQYF. CDR3 DNA: TGCAGTGCGGGTAGCGGGGGGGCGTATGAGACCCAGTACTTC.

The gene calls are TRBV4-2 and TRBJ1-4; perhaps TRBD1 as D (5 bases). Germline CDR1 reads LGHNA; CDR2 reads YNFKEQ. Trimming took 4 bases from V and 4 from J, leaving 10 bases between them. This CDR3 has 14 amino acids. Here the CDR3 DNA reads TGTGCCAGCAGCCCAAGCAGGGATAATGAAAAACTGTTTTTT. Protein: CASSPSRDNEKLFF.

This clonotype came up many times. V and J are TRBV20-1 and TRBJ2-5; 8 bases map to TRBD2. J was trimmed by 5 bases and V by 3 bases; bases with no gene match: 8. This CDR3 has 14 amino acids. CDR1 DFQATT and CDR2 SNEGSKA come from the germline V gene (reference sequence). The CDR3 here is CSASSSGGGETQYF. The CDR3 DNA sequence: TGCAGTGCTAGTTCCAGCGGGGGCGGGGAGACCCAGTACTTC.

This clonotype was recorded many times. The V gene is TRBV28, the J gene TRBJ2-3; the D gene is possibly TRBD1 (7 bases). The V end lost 5 bases, the J end lost 5 bases, and 23 bases lay between the germline ends. Germline CDR1 reads MDHEN; CDR2 reads SYDVKM. CDR3 length: 17 residues. CDR3 region: CASSPLRGAGGKDTQYF. The DNA of the CDR3 is TGTGCCAGCAGTCCTCTCAGGGGGGCAGGGGGGAAAGATACGCAGTATTTT. Drawing the rest from reference TRBV28 and TRBJ2-3, the complete variable domain is DVKVTQSSRYLVKRTGEKVFLECVQDMDHENMFWYRQDPGLGLRLIYFSYDVKMKEKGDIPEGYSVSREKKERFSLILESASTNQTSMYLCASSPLRGAGGKDTQYFGPGTRLTVL.

The chain recombines TRBV12-3 or TRBV12-4 with TRBJ1-1; unclear D gene. CDR3 size: 14 residues. V dropped 7 bases and J dropped 0 bases, with 12 bases sitting between them. CDR3 DNA sequence: TGTGCCAGCACCTCCCCCGCTATGAACACTGAAGCTTTCTTT. Translating gives CASTSPAMNTEAFF.

The table lists this clonotype with many counts. The chain employs TRBV4-2 and TRBJ2-2, with a weak D call TRBD2 (6 bases). Trimming cost V 3 bases and J 6 bases, with 14 bases left between them. The CDR3 length is 15 residues. Germline loops: CDR1 LGHNA, CDR2 YNFKEQ. This CDR3 is CASSQAGPLAGELFF. The CDR3 nucleotides are TGTGCCAGCAGCCAGGCGGGGCCGTTGGCCGGGGAGCTGTTTTTT.

This clonotype was seen ten or more times. The chain employs TRBV21-1 and TRBJ2-5; the table's D call, TRBD1, has no DNA check behind it. TRBV21-1 is deemed a pseudogene. The CDR3 consists of 16 residues. In DNA, the CDR3 is TGTGCCACCTCGATAGGGGGACGGATTCAACAAGAGACCCAGTACTTC. This sequence encodes CATSIGGRIQQETQYF.

This clonotype appeared many times. The chain has TRBV20-1 and TRBJ1-2, with a tentative D call TRBD1 (5 bases). V lost 1 base and J lost 3, with 9 bases in between. Germline CDR1 reads DFQATT; CDR2 reads SNEGSKA (reference sequence). The CDR3 loop spans 13 amino acids. Here the CDR3 reads CSARARDHYGYTF. In DNA, the CDR3 is TGCAGTGCTAGAGCCAGGGACCACTATGGCTACACCTTC.

This clonotype showed up many times. The J gene is TRBJ2-7, the V gene TRBV27; unclear D gene. From germline, CDR1 is MNHEY and CDR2 SMNVEV (reference sequence). Trimming took 6 bases from V and 2 from J, leaving 11 bases between them. The CDR3 totals 13 residues. The CDR3 coding sequence is TGTGCCAGCAGACTTCACCCAACCTACGAGCAGTACTTC. Amino acid sequence: CASRLHPTYEQYF.

This clonotype was observed at least ten times. The genes are TRBV10-3 and TRBJ2-3; TRBD2 matches 10 bases. Germline V lookup: CDR1 ENHRY, CDR2 SYGVKD. The V segment lost 2 bases and the J segment 1 base; nucleotides outside the gene matches: 6. The CDR3 has 17 amino acids. Here the CDR3 DNA reads TGTGCCATCAGTGAGCCCTTAGGACTAGCGGGCACAGATACGCAGTATTTT. Its protein is CAISEPLGLAGTDTQYF.

This clonotype showed up just a few times. The rearrangement links TRBV12-3 or TRBV12-4 to TRBJ2-2, with 12 bases fitting TRBD2. This CDR3 has 18 residues. With 6 bases clipped from V and 6 bases from J, the junction kept 14 bases outside the gene matches. CDR3 protein: CASRRTGTSGSPPGELFF. The CDR3 bases are TGTGCCAGCAGACGAACCGGGACTAGCGGGTCCCCGCCCGGGGAGCTGTTTTTT.

There are many counts of this clonotype. The chain couples TRBV25-1 to TRBJ2-2; 9 bases are a match to TRBD1. The CDR3 loop spans 17 amino acids. V lost 2 bases to trimming and J lost 4 bases; unmatched junction nucleotides: 8. Looked up from germline, CDR1 is MGHDK and CDR2 is SYGVNS. This CDR3 is CASSEGHRGRFTGELFF. For the CDR3, the DNA is TGTGCCAGCAGTGAAGGACACAGGGGGCGCTTCACCGGGGAGCTGTTTTTT. The whole variable domain, filled in from reference TRBV25-1 and TRBJ2-2, reads EADIYQTPRYLVIGTGKKITLECSQTMGHDKMYWYQQDPGMELHLIHYSYGVNSTEKGDLSSESTVSRIRTEHFPLTLESARPSHTSQYLCASSEGHRGRFTGELFFGEGSRLTVL.

This clonotype showed up just a few times. V usage is TRBV5-1 and J usage is TRBJ2-2, with 9 bases identical to TRBD2. V shed 0 bases, J shed 2 bases, and the junction held 5 bases outside the gene matches. Germline V gives CDR1 SGHRS, CDR2 YFSETQ. The CDR3 is 17 amino acids. As DNA, the CDR3 is TGCGCCAGCAGCTTGGTGGCGACTAGCGGAAACACCGGGGAGCTGTTTTTT. It codes for CASSLVATSGNTGELFF.